This record covers a single TCR beta chain. This clonotype was found a few times. Its antigen remains unidentified. No much larger clone exists at a distance of one base, and base qualities are not known. This specimen belongs to a study of T-cell reconstitution after alpha-beta-depleted transplantation in children (dated by TCRdb to about 2016). Broadly, across the study: The study quantitatively tracked T-cell immune reconstitution after TCRalphabeta/CD19-depleted allogeneic hematopoietic cell transplantation in children using TCR repertoire profiling.

Library preparation employed PCR. The run used an Illumina HiSeq 2500. Molecular barcoding was employed in the preparation of TCR libraries, with unique molecular identifiers being used to normalize TCRbeta repertoire quantification. The raw public data were reprocessed by TCRdb itself: fastp quality trimming at Q25, MiXCR clonotype calling, in-frame beta chains only. Every CDR3 protein is listed once, alongside the most common genes and DNA of its rows. The sample table contains about 400,000 distinct CDR3 sequences; only one count was recorded for about a fifth of them. Approximately 3.8% of the sample is held by the ten biggest clonotypes. The CDR3 spans 13 residues, from the cysteine through the phenylalanine. Here the CDR3 DNA is all that survives: 39 bases in frame from base 1. The germline V gene yields SGHTA for CDR1 and FQGNSA for CDR2. Between the V and J ends, shortened by 3 bases and 7 bases respectively, the junction contains 10 bases.

The rearrangement combines TRBV7-2 with TRBJ2-1, with the D gene call left open. Source: PBMCs from the stem cell graft donor, taken from the stem cell graft. This clonotype was sampled from a human donor who donated a stem cell graft to a child with acute myeloid leukemia. The nucleotide sequence is TGTGCCAGCAGCTTCGACCTACTGAATGAGCAGTTCTTC. The translation is CASSFDLLNEQFF.